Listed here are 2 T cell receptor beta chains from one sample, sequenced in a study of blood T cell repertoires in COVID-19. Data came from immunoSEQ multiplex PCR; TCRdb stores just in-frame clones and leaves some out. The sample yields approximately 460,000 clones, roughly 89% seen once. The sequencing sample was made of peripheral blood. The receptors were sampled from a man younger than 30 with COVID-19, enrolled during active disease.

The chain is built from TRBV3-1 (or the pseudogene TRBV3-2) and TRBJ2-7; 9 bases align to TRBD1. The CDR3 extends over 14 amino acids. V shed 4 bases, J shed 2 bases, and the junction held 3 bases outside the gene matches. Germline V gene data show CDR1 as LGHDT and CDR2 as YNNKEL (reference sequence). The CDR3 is CASSPDRGAYEQYF. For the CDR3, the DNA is TGTGCCAGCAGCCCGGACAGGGGCGCCTACGAGCAGTACTTC.

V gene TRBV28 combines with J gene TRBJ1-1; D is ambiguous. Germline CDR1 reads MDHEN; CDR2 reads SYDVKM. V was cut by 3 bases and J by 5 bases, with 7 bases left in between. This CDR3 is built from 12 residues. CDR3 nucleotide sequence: TGTGCCAGCAGTTTGAGTAAGACTGAAGCTTTCTTT. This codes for CASSLSKTEAFF.